This entry lists 27 T cell receptor beta chains sequenced from one sample in a study of T cells expressing NK-cell markers (dated by TCRdb to the early 2020s). The library was built by means of 5' RACE. The reads were generated on an Illumina HiSeq 2000. TCRdb reprocessed the reads, so every CDR3 protein sequence counts as one entry and DNA is not shown. This sample's clone table shows over 200,000 distinct CDR3 sequences. Around 0.42% of the sample is in the top ten clones. The sequenced sample consisted of blood T cells: a sorted CD56 or NKG2C T cell subset, CD4+ or CD8+ T cells, or bulk PBMC T cells (not recorded which). All receptors derive from a man in his late teens or twenties in good health. Donor details come from another sample of the same person, matched by shared clones.

The chain employs TRBV5-4 and TRBJ2-1; as DNA is missing, the TRBD2 call by TCRdb cannot be tested. Germline V gives CDR1 SGHNT, CDR2 YYREEE (reference sequence). This CDR3 has 16 residues. CDR3: CASSLARTSGNNEQFF.

The chain carries TRBV12-3 or TRBV12-4 and TRBJ2-3; the TCRdb D gene call, TRBD1, has no DNA to confirm it. The CDR3 is 12 residues long. The chain's CDR3 is CASSRTDDTQYF.

The V and J genes are TRBV20-1 and TRBJ2-3. The CDR3 has 12 amino acids. Germline CDR1 DFQATT, CDR2 SNEGSKA (reference sequence). CDR3 sequence: CSPMGITDTQYF.

V usage is TRBV20-1 and J usage is TRBJ1-5; TCRdb reports TRBD1, a call that lacks DNA to check it against. Germline CDR1 DFQATT, CDR2 SNEGSKA (reference sequence). The CDR3 contains 13 residues. The CDR3 sequence is CSVLDRAYQPQHF.

V usage is TRBV5-1 and J usage is TRBJ2-1; as DNA is missing, the TRBD1 call by TCRdb cannot be tested. This CDR3 region has 16 residues. In germline, CDR1 is SGHRS, CDR2 YFSETQ. The chain's CDR3 is CASSLTGSYSYNEQFF.

The chain recombines TRBV4-2 with TRBJ2-3; TCRdb returns TRBD2, unconfirmable since there is no DNA. Germline CDR1 and CDR2: LGHNA and YNFKEQ. This CDR3 contains 17 residues. The CDR3 sequence is CASSQDGLAGVTDTQYF.

J is TRBJ2-5 and V is TRBV4-3. CDR1 is LGHNA, CDR2 YSLEER, per germline. The CDR3 extends over 13 amino acids. CDR3 region: CASSSKSGETQYF.

This chain uses TRBV20-1 with TRBJ2-5; TCRdb proposes TRBD1, but this gene call is untestable without DNA. Germline lookup yields CDR1 DFQATT and CDR2 SNEGSKA (reference sequence). The CDR3 is made up of 13 amino acids. The CDR3 reads CSASGTGLETQYF.

This chain links TRBV5-1 with TRBJ1-6; TCRdb outputs TRBD1, but without DNA this stays unchecked. The CDR3 is made up of 14 amino acids. The germline V gene encodes CDR1 SGHRS and CDR2 YFSETQ. The CDR3: CASSLSGGRSPLHF.

CDR3 amino acids: CASSYTGQSYGYTF. This chain uses TRBV12-3 or TRBV12-4 with TRBJ1-2; TCRdb returns TRBD1, unconfirmable since there is no DNA. The CDR3 totals 14 residues.

The J gene is TRBJ2-7, the V gene TRBV7-2; TCRdb outputs TRBD2, but without DNA this stays unchecked. Per germline, CDR1 SGHTA and CDR2 FQGNSA. The CDR3 runs to 15 residues. The CDR3 sequence is CASSIQWTSGYEQYF.

This sequence joins TRBV4-1 and TRBJ1-1. This CDR3 contains 14 residues. In germline, CDR1 is MGHRA, CDR2 YSYEKL. CDR3 amino acids: CASSQERANTEAFF.

V gene TRBV6-2 or TRBV6-3 combines with J gene TRBJ2-1; TCRdb indicates TRBD1, and absent DNA this call remains unverified. Germline CDR1 and CDR2: MNHEY and SVGEGT. The length of the CDR3 is 16 residues. The CDR3 is CASSFLWDERYNEQFF.

The chain combines TRBV15 with TRBJ2-7; checking the TCRdb D call of TRBD1 is not possible without DNA. The CDR3 spans 13 residues. Germline CDR1 reads LNHNV; CDR2 reads YYDKDF (reference sequence). CDR3 in amino acids: CATSRDRGYEQYF.

Here the CDR3 reads CASSNPQLADIQYF. This chain joins TRBV7-9 and TRBJ2-4; TCRdb lists TRBD2, though no DNA is available to test this call. Germline V CDR1 and CDR2: SEHNR, FQNEAQ (reference sequence). This CDR3 is 14 amino acids long. Filled out from reference TRBV7-9 and TRBJ2-4, the complete variable domain reads DTGVSQNPRHKITKRGQNVTFRCDPISEHNRLYWYRQTLGQGPEFLTYFQNEAQLEKSRLLSDRFSAERPKGSFSTLEIQRTEQGDSAMYLCASSNPQLADIQYFGAGTRLSVL.

The V call is TRBV7-9, the J call TRBJ1-1. Germline lookup yields CDR1 SEHNR and CDR2 FQNEAQ (reference sequence). The length of the CDR3 is 13 residues. This CDR3 reads CASSLFENTEAFF.

The chain employs TRBV5-1 and TRBJ1-5; TCRdb picks TRBD1, but there is no DNA to check that call. Germline V gene data show CDR1 as SGHRS and CDR2 as YFSETQ. The CDR3 is 13 amino acids. The chain's CDR3 is CASSLEPLQPQHF.

The V gene is TRBV5-5, the J gene TRBJ2-1. Germline assignment: CDR1 SGHKS and CDR2 YYEKEE (reference sequence). The CDR3 runs 15 residues. CDR3 sequence: CASSLVQSSYNEQFF.

The rearrangement uses TRBV20-1 and TRBJ2-1; the D call of TRBD2 rests on TCRdb alone, since no DNA is present to check it. CDR3 length equals 20 residues. The germline V gene encodes CDR1 DFQATT and CDR2 SNEGSKA (reference sequence). The CDR3 loop is CSATELGTSGRAKLSNEQFF.

The chain joins TRBV20-1 to TRBJ2-1; lacking DNA, the TRBD2 call made by TCRdb goes unchecked. From germline, CDR1 is DFQATT and CDR2 SNEGSKA (reference sequence). The CDR3 is 14 residues long. This chain's CDR3 is CSRLNGAGGPGEFF.

The V gene is TRBV5-4, the J gene TRBJ2-3; lacking DNA, the TRBD2 call made by TCRdb goes unchecked. The CDR3 has 19 amino acids. The germline CDR1 and CDR2 sequences are SGHNT and YYREEE (reference sequence). CDR3: CASSFPGLAARASTDTQYF.

The chain links TRBV6-1 to TRBJ2-1; absent DNA, TCRdb's TRBD2 call cannot be checked. Looked up from germline, CDR1 is MNHNS and CDR2 is SASEGT. The CDR3 consists of 17 residues. Here the CDR3 reads CASQRRAGGPTYNEQFF.

V gene TRBV24-1 combines with J gene TRBJ2-1; the D gene TCRdb calls, TRBD2, cannot be checked with no DNA. The length of the CDR3 is 16 residues. Germline loops: CDR1 KGHDR, CDR2 SFDVKD. CDR3 residues: CATSDYGLAARNEQFF.

The chain is built from TRBV6-5 and TRBJ1-2; there is no DNA to check the TCRdb D call of TRBD1. CDR1 is MNHEY and CDR2 is SVGAGI in the germline V gene. This CDR3 contains 14 residues. The CDR3 protein is CASTSQGVNYGYTF.

The CDR3 is CASSIVASGSNEQFF. The genes are TRBV19 and TRBJ2-1; TCRdb designates TRBD2, a call that cannot be tested without DNA. The CDR3 spans 15 residues. Germline CDR1 LNHDA, CDR2 SQIVND (reference sequence). Full variable domain (outside the CDR3, taken from reference TRBV19 and TRBJ2-1): DGGITQSPKYLFRKEGQNVTLSCEQNLNHDAMYWYRQDPGQGLRLIYYSQIVNDFQKGDIAEGYSVSREKKESFPLTVTSAQKNPTAFYLCASSIVASGSNEQFFGPGTRLTVL.

This rearrangement joins TRBV5-6 to TRBJ2-3; the TCRdb call, TRBD1, lacks DNA for checking. Germline V gene data show CDR1 as SGHDT and CDR2 as YYEEEE. The CDR3 has 15 residues. The CDR3 protein is CASSLWDRDTDTQYF.

The chain joins TRBV7-8 to TRBJ2-1; TCRdb proposes TRBD2, but this gene call is untestable without DNA. The CDR3 covers 20 residues. Germline V gene data show CDR1 as SGHVS and CDR2 as FQNEAQ. The CDR3 region is CASSLPPSGRAVLVGNEQFF.